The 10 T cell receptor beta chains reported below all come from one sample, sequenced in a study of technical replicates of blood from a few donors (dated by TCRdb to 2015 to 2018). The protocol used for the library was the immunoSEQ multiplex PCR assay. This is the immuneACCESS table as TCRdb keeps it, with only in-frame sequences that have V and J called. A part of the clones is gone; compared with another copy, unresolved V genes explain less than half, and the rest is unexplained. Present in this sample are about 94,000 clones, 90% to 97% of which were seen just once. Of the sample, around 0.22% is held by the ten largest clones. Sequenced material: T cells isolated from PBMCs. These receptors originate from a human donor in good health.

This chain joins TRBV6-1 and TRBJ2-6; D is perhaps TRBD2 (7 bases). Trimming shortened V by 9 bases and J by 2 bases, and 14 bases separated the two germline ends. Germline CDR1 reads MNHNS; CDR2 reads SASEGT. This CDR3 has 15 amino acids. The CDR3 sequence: CASRGGETGANVLTF. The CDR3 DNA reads TGTGCCAGTAGGGGGGGGGAGACTGGGGCCAACGTCCTGACTTTC.

The CDR3 DNA reads as TGTGCCAGCAGTTACTCCCCGACAGGGAGCTACGAGCAGTACTTC. Encoded protein: CASSYSPTGSYEQYF. The genes are TRBV6-5 and TRBJ2-7; 7 bases fit TRBD1. This CDR3 comprises 15 residues. The germline gives CDR1 MNHEY, CDR2 SVGAGI. V trimming: 0 bases; J trimming: 3 bases; junction bases outside the gene matches: 5.

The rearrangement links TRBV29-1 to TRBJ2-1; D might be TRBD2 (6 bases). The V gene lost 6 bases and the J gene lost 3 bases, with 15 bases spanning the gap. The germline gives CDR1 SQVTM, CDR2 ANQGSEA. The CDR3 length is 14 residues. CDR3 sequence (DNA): TGCAGCGTAGGACTAAGCGGACTCTACAATGAGCAGTTCTTC. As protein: CSVGLSGLYNEQFF.

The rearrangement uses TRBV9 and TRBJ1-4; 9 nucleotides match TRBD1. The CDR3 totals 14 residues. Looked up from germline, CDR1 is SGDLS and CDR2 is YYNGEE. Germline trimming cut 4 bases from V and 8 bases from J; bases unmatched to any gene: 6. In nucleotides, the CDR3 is TGTGCCAGCAGCCTTACAGGGGGCAGAGAAAAACTGTTTTTT. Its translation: CASSLTGGREKLFF. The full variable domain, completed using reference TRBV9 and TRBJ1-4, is DSGVTQTPKHLITATGQRVTLRCSPRSGDLSVYWYQQSLDQGLQFLIQYYNGEERAKGNILERFSAQQFPDLHSELNLSSLELGDSALYFCASSLTGGREKLFFGSGTQLSVL.

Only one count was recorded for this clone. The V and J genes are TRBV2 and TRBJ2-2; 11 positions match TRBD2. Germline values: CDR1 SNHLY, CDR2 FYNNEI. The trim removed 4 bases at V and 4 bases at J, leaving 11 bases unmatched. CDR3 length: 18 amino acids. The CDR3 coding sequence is TGTGCCAGCAGTGCCTCTAGCGGGGGGCGGTCCTTCACCGGGGAGCTGTTTTTT. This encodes CASSASSGGRSFTGELFF.

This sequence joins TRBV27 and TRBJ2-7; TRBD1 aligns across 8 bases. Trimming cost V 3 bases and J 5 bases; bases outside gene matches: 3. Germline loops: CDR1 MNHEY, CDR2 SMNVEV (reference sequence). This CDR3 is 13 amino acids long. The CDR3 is CASSFGQGHEQYF. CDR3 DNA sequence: TGTGCCAGCAGTTTCGGACAGGGCCACGAGCAGTACTTC.

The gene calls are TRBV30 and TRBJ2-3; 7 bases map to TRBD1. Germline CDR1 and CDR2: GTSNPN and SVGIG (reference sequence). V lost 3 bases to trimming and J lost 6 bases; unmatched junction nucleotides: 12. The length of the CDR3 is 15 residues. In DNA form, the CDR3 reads TGTGCCTGGAGGTTTAAGGGGGCAGTGGCGGATACGCAGTATTTT. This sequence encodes CAWRFKGAVADTQYF.

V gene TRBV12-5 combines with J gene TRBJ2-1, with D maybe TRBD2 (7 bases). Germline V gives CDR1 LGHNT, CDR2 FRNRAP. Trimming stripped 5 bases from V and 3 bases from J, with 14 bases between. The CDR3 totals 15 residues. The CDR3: CASGPGGLFYNEQFF. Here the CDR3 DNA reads TGTGCTAGTGGTCCCGGGGGGCTATTCTACAATGAGCAGTTCTTC.

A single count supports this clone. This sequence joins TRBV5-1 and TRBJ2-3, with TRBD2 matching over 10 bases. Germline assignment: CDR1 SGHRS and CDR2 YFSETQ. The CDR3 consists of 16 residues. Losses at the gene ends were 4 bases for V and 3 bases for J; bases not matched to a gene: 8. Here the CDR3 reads CASSPQPGLATDTQYF. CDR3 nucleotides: TGCGCCAGCAGCCCGCAGCCGGGACTAGCGACAGATACGCAGTATTTT. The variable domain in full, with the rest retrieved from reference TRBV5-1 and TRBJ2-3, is KAGVTQTPRYLIKTRGQQVTLSCSPISGHRSVSWYQQTPGQGLQFLFEYFSETQRNKGNFPGRFSGRQFSNSRSEMNVSTLELGDSALYLCASSPQPGLATDTQYFGPGTRLTVL.

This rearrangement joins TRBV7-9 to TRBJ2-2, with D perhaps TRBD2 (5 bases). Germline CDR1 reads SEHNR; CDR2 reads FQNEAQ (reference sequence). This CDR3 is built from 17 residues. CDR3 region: CAGRRGLADLSTGELFF. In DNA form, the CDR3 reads TGTGCAGGACGCCGGGGTCTAGCAGATCTTTCCACCGGGGAGCTGTTTTTT.